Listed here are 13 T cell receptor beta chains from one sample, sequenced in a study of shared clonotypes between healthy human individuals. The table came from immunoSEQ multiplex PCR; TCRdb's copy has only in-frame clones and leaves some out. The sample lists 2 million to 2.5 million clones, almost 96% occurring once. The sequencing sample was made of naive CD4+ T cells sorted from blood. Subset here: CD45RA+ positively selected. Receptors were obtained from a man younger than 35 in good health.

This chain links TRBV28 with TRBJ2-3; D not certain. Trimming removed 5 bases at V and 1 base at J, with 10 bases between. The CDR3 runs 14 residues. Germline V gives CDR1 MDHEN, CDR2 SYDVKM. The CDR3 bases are TGTGCCAGCAGTGGGCCGGCCCGCACAGATACGCAGTATTTT. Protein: CASSGPARTDTQYF.

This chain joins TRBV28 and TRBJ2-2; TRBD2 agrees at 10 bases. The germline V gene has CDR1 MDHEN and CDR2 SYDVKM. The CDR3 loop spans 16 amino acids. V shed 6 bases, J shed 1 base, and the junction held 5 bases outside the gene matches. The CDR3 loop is CASSPSGGRNTGELFF. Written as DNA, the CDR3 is TGTGCCAGCAGCCCTAGCGGGGGCCGGAACACCGGGGAGCTGTTTTTT.

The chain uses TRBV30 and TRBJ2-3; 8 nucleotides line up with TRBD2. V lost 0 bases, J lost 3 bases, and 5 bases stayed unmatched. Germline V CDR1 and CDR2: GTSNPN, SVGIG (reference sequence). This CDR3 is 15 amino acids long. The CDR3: CAWSVIGGRTDTQYF. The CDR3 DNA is TGTGCCTGGAGTGTTATCGGCGGGAGGACAGATACGCAGTATTTT.

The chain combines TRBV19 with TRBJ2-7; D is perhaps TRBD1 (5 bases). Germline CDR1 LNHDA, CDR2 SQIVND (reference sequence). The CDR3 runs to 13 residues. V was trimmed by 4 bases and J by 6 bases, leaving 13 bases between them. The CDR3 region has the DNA TGTGCCAGTAGTAGTCTCCAGGGTGGCGAGCAGTACTTC. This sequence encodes CASSSLQGGEQYF. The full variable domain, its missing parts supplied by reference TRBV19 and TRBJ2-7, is DGGITQSPKYLFRKEGQNVTLSCEQNLNHDAMYWYRQDPGQGLRLIYYSQIVNDFQKGDIAEGYSVSREKKESFPLTVTSAQKNPTAFYLCASSSLQGGEQYFGPGTRLTVT.

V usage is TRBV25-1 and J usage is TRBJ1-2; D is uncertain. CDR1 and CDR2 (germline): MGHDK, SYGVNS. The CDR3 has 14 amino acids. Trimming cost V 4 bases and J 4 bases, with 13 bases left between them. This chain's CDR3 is CASSGDPSSYGYTF. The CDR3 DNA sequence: TGTGCCAGCAGTGGAGACCCCTCGAGCTATGGCTACACCTTC.

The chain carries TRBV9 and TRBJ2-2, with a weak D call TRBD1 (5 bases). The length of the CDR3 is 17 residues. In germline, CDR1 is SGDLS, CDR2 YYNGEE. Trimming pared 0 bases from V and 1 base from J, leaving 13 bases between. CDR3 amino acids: CASSVDIGQGNTGELFF. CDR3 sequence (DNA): TGTGCCAGCAGCGTAGATATAGGGCAGGGGAACACCGGGGAGCTGTTTTTT.

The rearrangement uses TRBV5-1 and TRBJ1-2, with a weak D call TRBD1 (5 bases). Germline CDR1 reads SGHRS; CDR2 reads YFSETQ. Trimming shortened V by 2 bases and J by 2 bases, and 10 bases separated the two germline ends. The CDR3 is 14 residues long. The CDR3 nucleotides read TGCGCCAGCAGCTTAGGAGGGGCAAACTATGGCTACACCTTC. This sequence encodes CASSLGGANYGYTF.

Here the CDR3 DNA reads TGTGCCAGCAAACAACAGGGGGGTAGCTCCTACGAGCAGTACTTC. As protein: CASKQQGGSSYEQYF. The genes are TRBV7-9 and TRBJ2-7; 8 positions agree with TRBD1. Losses at the gene ends were 7 bases for V and 0 bases for J; bases not matched to a gene: 8. CDR1 is SEHNR and CDR2 is FQNEAQ in the germline V gene (reference sequence). This CDR3 has 15 amino acids.

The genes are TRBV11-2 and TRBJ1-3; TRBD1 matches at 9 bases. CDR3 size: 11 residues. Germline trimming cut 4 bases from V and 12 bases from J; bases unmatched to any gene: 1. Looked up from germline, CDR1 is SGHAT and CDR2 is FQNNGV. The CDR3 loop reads CASSWDRDIYF. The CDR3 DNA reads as TGTGCCAGCAGCTGGGACAGGGACATATATTTT.

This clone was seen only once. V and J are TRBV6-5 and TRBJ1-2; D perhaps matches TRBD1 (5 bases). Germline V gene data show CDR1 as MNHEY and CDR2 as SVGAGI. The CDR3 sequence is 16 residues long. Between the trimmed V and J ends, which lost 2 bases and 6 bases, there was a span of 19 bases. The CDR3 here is CASSYDPAAGRDGYTF. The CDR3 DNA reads TGTGCCAGCAGTTACGACCCTGCGGCAGGGCGGGATGGCTACACCTTC.

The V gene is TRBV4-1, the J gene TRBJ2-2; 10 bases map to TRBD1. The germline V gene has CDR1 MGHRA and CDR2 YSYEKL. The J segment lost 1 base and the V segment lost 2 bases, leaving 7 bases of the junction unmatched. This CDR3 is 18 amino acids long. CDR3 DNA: TGCGCCAGCAGCCAACTCGGGACAGGGGCCCTGAACACCGGGGAGCTGTTTTTT. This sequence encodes CASSQLGTGALNTGELFF.

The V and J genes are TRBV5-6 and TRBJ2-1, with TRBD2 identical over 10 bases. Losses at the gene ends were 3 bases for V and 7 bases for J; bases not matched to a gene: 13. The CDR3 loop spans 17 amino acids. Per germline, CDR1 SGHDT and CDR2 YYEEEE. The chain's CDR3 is CASSSDPSGRVGNEQFF. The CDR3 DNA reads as TGTGCCAGCAGCTCGGACCCAAGCGGGAGGGTGGGGAATGAGCAGTTCTTC.

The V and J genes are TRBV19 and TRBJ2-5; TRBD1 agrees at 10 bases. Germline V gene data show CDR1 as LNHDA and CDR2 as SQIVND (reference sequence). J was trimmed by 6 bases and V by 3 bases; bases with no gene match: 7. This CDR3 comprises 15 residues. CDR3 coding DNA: TGTGCCAGTAGTATCCGGACAGGGGGTGGAAAGACCCAGTACTTC. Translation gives CASSIRTGGGKTQYF.